One and the same sample provided the 8 T cell receptor beta chains below, sequenced in a study of CD8 T cells in ankylosing spondylitis. Notes on the study in general: About eight highly homologous variants made up a TCR beta motif that seemed to typify ankylosing spondylitis blood.

TCRdb called the 5' RACE reads again in MiXCR, with one record for every CDR3 protein. In the table there are about 220,000 distinct CDR3 sequences, 6% to 8.5% of which are singletons. No antigens are known for them. Material: blood, either unsorted or a sorted T cell fraction (not recorded which). These receptors originate from a male donor with ankylosing spondylitis.

This clonotype was found many times. The chain combines TRBV20-1 with TRBJ2-1; 7 bases line up with TRBD1. Looked up from germline, CDR1 is DFQATT and CDR2 is SNEGSKA (reference sequence). The CDR3 has 18 residues. Losses at the gene ends were 0 bases for V and 1 base for J; bases not matched to a gene: 12. CDR3 region: CSARDDRDPIHSYNEQFF. CDR3 in DNA: TGCAGTGCTAGAGATGACAGGGACCCGATCCATTCCTACAATGAGCAGTTCTTC.

The count of this clonotype is one. CDR3 sequence reads: CSVGGGLAGGETQYF. CDR3 coding DNA: TGCAGCGTTGGGGGGGGACTAGCGGGAGGTGAGACCCAGTACTTC. The chain joins TRBV29-1 to TRBJ2-5, with 15 bases fitting TRBD2. In germline, CDR1 is SQVTM, CDR2 ANQGSEA. Trimming removed 4 bases from V and 5 bases from J; junction bases left unmatched: 5. The CDR3 totals 15 residues.

V usage is TRBV7-2 and J usage is TRBJ2-1, with 9 bases fitting TRBD1. CDR1 and CDR2 from the germline V gene are SGHTA and FQGNSA. This CDR3 region has 15 residues. J gave up 6 bases and V 3 bases, and 6 bases lay outside the gene matches. CDR3 amino acids: CASSFGTGFLNEQFF. CDR3 coding DNA: TGTGCCAGCAGCTTCGGGACAGGGTTTCTCAATGAGCAGTTCTTC. The full variable domain, its missing parts supplied by reference TRBV7-2 and TRBJ2-1, is GAGVSQSPSNKVTEKGKDVELRCDPISGHTALYWYRQSLGQGLEFLIYFQGNSAPDKSGLPSDRFSAERTGGSVSTLTIQRTQQEDSAVYLCASSFGTGFLNEQFFGPGTRLTVL.

This clonotype appeared many times. The chain has TRBV9 and TRBJ1-2; D not resolved. The germline V gene has CDR1 SGDLS and CDR2 YYNGEE. The CDR3 covers 16 residues. V was cut by 0 bases and J by 0 bases, with 12 bases left in between. The CDR3 region has the DNA TGTGCCAGCAGCGTAGGAGGGATAGGAGCTAACTATGGCTACACCTTC. Its protein product is CASSVGGIGANYGYTF.

Many counts were recorded for this clonotype. This chain joins TRBV9 and TRBJ2-7; D might be TRBD1 (5 bases). The CDR3 length is 14 residues. Between the trimmed V and J ends, which lost 2 bases and 1 base, there was a span of 10 bases. Germline CDR1 and CDR2: SGDLS and YYNGEE. The CDR3 spells CASSVFDSSYEQYF. The CDR3 region has the DNA TGTGCCAGCAGCGTTTTCGACAGTTCCTACGAGCAGTACTTC.

This clonotype was seen many times. The chain is built from TRBV24-1 and TRBJ2-3; possibly TRBD1 for D (5 bases). V dropped 0 bases and J dropped 3 bases, with 9 bases sitting between them. Germline assignment: CDR1 KGHDR and CDR2 SFDVKD. The length of the CDR3 is 15 residues. CDR3: CATSDLDRKTDTQYF. CDR3 nucleotides: TGTGCCACCAGTGATTTGGACAGAAAGACAGATACGCAGTATTTT.

This clonotype was seen repeatedly, ten times or more. The chain employs TRBV13 and TRBJ1-1; D remains ambiguous. V was cut by 4 bases and J by 5 bases, with 14 bases left in between. This CDR3 comprises 14 residues. Looked up from germline, CDR1 is PRHDT and CDR2 is FYEKMQ (reference sequence). In nucleotides, the CDR3 is TGTGCCAGCAGCTCGGACTCCTCGGGGACTGAAGCTTTCTTT. Amino acid sequence: CASSSDSSGTEAFF.

In this sample, this clonotype turned up many times. V gene TRBV3-1 combines with J gene TRBJ2-1; 9 bases match TRBD2. This CDR3 is built from 16 residues. V was pared by 1 base and J by 4 bases, with 5 bases of the junction left unmatched. Germline CDR1 and CDR2: LGHDT and YNNKEL (reference sequence). The CDR3 DNA sequence: TGTGCCAGCAGCCAAGTAGGGGCGGGGGGGTACAATGAGCAGTTCTTC. Amino acid sequence: CASSQVGAGGYNEQFF.